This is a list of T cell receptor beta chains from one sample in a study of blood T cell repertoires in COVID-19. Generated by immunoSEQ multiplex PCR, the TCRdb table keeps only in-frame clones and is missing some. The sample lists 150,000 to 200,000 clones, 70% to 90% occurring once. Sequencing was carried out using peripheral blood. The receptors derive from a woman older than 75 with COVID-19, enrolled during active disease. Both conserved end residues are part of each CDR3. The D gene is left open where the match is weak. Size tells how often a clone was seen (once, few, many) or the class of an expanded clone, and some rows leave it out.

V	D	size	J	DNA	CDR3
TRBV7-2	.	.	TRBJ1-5	TGTGCCAGCAGCTTAAATGTCGGGCCCCAGCATTTT	CASSLNVGPQHF
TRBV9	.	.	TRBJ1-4	TGTGCCAGCAGCTCTCCAATCAGCGGTAATGAAAAACTGTTTTTT	CASSSPISGNEKLFF
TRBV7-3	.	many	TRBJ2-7	TGTGCCAGCTCCAACGGGCCGGGGGACGAGCAGTACTTC	CASSNGPGDEQYF
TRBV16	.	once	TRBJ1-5	TGTGCCAGCAGCCAATCCCGGCAGGGCAGCAATCAGCCCCAGCATTTT	CASSQSRQGSNQPQHF
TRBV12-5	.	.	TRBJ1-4	TGTGCTAGTGGTTTGGGGGGGCGCGAAAAACTGTTTTTT	CASGLGGREKLFF
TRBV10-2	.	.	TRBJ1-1	TGCGCCAGCAGTGAGTCGGTGATCTCGGGGAATGAAGCTTTCTTT	CASSESVISGNEAFF
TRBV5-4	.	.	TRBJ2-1	TGTGCCAGCAGCTTGGTGGGGAGTTCCTACAATGAGCAGTTCTTC	CASSLVGSSYNEQFF
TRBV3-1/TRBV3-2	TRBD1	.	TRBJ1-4	TGTGCCAGCAGCCAATGGCAGGGGGCGGCAGGTGAAAAACTGTTTTTT	CASSQWQGAAGEKLFF
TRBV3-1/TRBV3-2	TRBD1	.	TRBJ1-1	TGTGCCAGCAGCCAGCGACAGGGGTACACTGAAGCTTTCTTT	CASSQRQGYTEAFF
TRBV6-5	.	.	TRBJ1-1	TGTGCCAGCAGTTACTTGATAACAGATGGGGCTTTCTTT	CASSYLITDGAFF
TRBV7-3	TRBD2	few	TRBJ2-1	TGTGCCAGCAGCTCCACAGCGGGAGGGATCAATGAGCAGTTCTTC	CASSSTAGGINEQFF
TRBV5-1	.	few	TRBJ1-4	TGCGCCAGCAGCTTGGTGGGTACAGGTGCTAAAGAAAAACTGTTTTTT	CASSLVGTGAKEKLFF
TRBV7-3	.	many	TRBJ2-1	TGTGCCAGCAGCCCTAGCCCGACTAGAAATGAGCAGTTCTTC	CASSPSPTRNEQFF
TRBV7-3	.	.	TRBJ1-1	TGTGCCAGCAGCTTATCAGGGACTGAAGCTTTCTTT	CASSLSGTEAFF
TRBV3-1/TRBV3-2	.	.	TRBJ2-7	TGTGCCAGCAGCCAAGAAGGGCTAAGACAGCCCTTGGAGCAGTACTTC	CASSQEGLRQPLEQYF
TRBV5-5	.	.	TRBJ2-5	TGTGCCAGCAGCTTCATCAGGCGGACAGATCAAGAGACCCAGTACTTC	CASSFIRRTDQETQYF
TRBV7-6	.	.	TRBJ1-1	TGTGCCAGCAGCTTTGGCCAGATGAACACTGAAGCTTTCTTT	CASSFGQMNTEAFF